This TCR beta chain was obtained from a study of lung T cells in sarcoidosis with Löfgren's syndrome. Study-wide context: Löfgren's syndrome patients were the main repertoire analysis focus. Study results and limitations: Shared TRAV12-1 and TRBV2 CDR3 motifs were reported across several patients.

TCRdb processed the reads anew with MiXCR; each CDR3 protein has one entry. The sample lists around 60,000 distinct CDR3 sequences; 21% were seen once. The CDR3 contains 15 residues. Per the germline V gene, CDR1 is DFQATT and CDR2 is SNEGSKA (reference sequence). This clonotype appeared many times. What it binds is unknown. The chain combines TRBV20-1 with TRBJ2-3; 11 nucleotides match TRBD2. The sequence came from a human donor with sarcoidosis (Löfgren's syndrome or another form), or a control subject (not recorded which). The material sequenced was CD4+ T cells from PBMCs. The CDR3 DNA follows: TGCAGCGCAACCGGGACTAGCGGACGCACAGATACGCAGTATTTT. Translation: CSATGTSGRTDTQYF.